The 18 T cell receptor beta chains in this list originate from one sample, sequenced in a study of blood T cells in healthy people across ages. A sample-barcoded 5' primer and a J-beta primer mix were used in a second PCR of roughly 6 to 11 cycles. One entry per CDR3 protein results from TCRdb running MiXCR on the 5' RACE reads. The top ten clones hold approximately 2% of a sample with about 1.8 million distinct CDR3 sequences, around 48% of them seen once. What was sequenced was blood. The origin of the receptors is a woman between 40 and 50 years old in good health.

V usage is TRBV10-3 and J usage is TRBJ2-7; D tentatively reads TRBD1 or TRBD2 (5 bases each). V gave up 0 bases and J gave up 9 bases, with 9 bases separating them. The CDR3 length is 12 residues. Germline V gene lookup returns CDR1 ENHRY and CDR2 SYGVKD. CDR3 nucleotide sequence: TGTGCCATCAGTGAGTCGGGGGAACGGCAGTACTTC. Protein: CAISESGERQYF.

The chain is built from TRBV6-2 or TRBV6-3 and TRBJ1-5; no firm D call. The CDR3 loop spans 13 amino acids. V lost 5 bases and J 7 bases, leaving 12 bases between the germline ends. CDR1 MNHEY and CDR2 SVGEGT come from the germline V gene. This CDR3 is CASSPHRVQPQHF. Written as DNA, the CDR3 is TGTGCCAGCAGTCCCCACCGAGTCCAGCCCCAGCATTTT.

The sample holds a few counts of this clonotype. The V call is TRBV24-1, the J call TRBJ2-1; 9 bases fit TRBD2. This CDR3 is 14 amino acids long. V gave up 5 bases and J gave up 2 bases; unmatched junction bases: 0. CDR1 and CDR2 from the germline V gene are KGHDR and SFDVKD. CDR3 nucleotide sequence: TGTGCCACCAGTGGCGGGGGGGCCTACAATGAGCAGTTCTTC. Translating gives CATSGGGAYNEQFF.

This clonotype was seen more than once but under ten times. The chain employs TRBV12-3 or TRBV12-4 and TRBJ2-1; TRBD2 matches 9 bases. There are 20 residues in the CDR3. J gave up 4 bases and V 5 bases, and 21 bases lay outside the gene matches. CDR3 in amino acids: CASSLGARGSGGSTYNEQFF. The CDR3 DNA reads TGTGCCAGCAGTCTTGGGGCAAGGGGTAGCGGGGGTAGTACTTACAATGAGCAGTTCTTC.

This clonotype was recorded a few times. This sequence joins TRBV12-3 or TRBV12-4 and TRBJ2-4, with 7 bases identical to TRBD1. The CDR3 extends over 13 amino acids. Trimming at V came to 9 bases and at J to 5 bases, leaving 7 bases not matched to a gene. The CDR3 region is CASKLGQQNIQYF. The DNA of the CDR3 is TGTGCCAGTAAATTGGGACAGCAAAACATTCAGTACTTC.

This chain joins TRBV20-1 and TRBJ2-5; a weak D match, TRBD1 (5 bases). CDR1 and CDR2 from the germline V gene are DFQATT and SNEGSKA (reference sequence). The CDR3 runs 15 residues. Trimming took 7 bases from V and 0 from J, leaving 18 bases between them. The CDR3 loop reads CSGRLTDQYQETQYF. DNA of the CDR3: TGCAGTGGACGCTTGACAGATCAGTACCAAGAGACCCAGTACTTC.

The chain is built from TRBV5-6 and TRBJ2-7, with D perhaps TRBD2 (5 bases). This CDR3 comprises 14 residues. CDR1 is SGHDT and CDR2 is YYEEEE in the germline V gene. Trimming pared 4 bases from V and 0 bases from J, leaving 11 bases between. CDR3 sequence: CASSPGLFSYEQYF. In nucleotides, the CDR3 is TGTGCCAGCAGCCCGGGGTTGTTCTCCTACGAGCAGTACTTC.

A few counts support this clonotype. The chain is built from TRBV7-8 and TRBJ2-1; 11 bases line up with TRBD2. This CDR3 has 17 amino acids. V gave up 5 bases and J gave up 8 bases; unmatched junction bases: 14. Germline values: CDR1 SGHVS, CDR2 FQNEAQ. The CDR3, as DNA: TGTGCCAGCAGCCCCGCCCGCGTAGCGGGGGGGCGCGATGAGCAGTTCTTC. Protein sequence: CASSPARVAGGRDEQFF.

V and J are TRBV28 and TRBJ2-5, with 12 positions matching TRBD2. The J call may not be correct, given that the DNA end is closer to TRBJ2-7. The CDR3 runs 18 residues. Germline V gives CDR1 MDHEN, CDR2 SYDVKM. In nucleotides, the CDR3 is TGTGCCAGCAGTCCCTTACTAGCGGGGGGCGGGAACACCTACGAGCAGTACTTC. Encoded protein: CASSPLLAGGGNTYEQYF.

The sample holds a few counts of this clonotype. The chain recombines TRBV20-1 with TRBJ2-1; 8 nucleotides match TRBD2. Per germline, CDR1 DFQATT and CDR2 SNEGSKA (reference sequence). The CDR3 spans 15 residues. The V and J ends lost 3 bases and 3 bases, in that order; junction bases with no gene match: 7. The CDR3 nucleotides read TGCAGTGCTAGCCCCAGCGGGGGCGGCTACAATGAGCAGTTCTTC. Amino acids: CSASPSGGGYNEQFF.

This sequence joins TRBV12-3 or TRBV12-4 and TRBJ2-3; TRBD1 aligns across 8 bases. V dropped 7 bases and J dropped 0; count of bases not matched to a gene: 9. This CDR3 comprises 16 residues. DNA of the CDR3: TGTGCCAGCACCCCAGGACAGGGAGGCAGCACAGATACGCAGTATTTT. Its protein is CASTPGQGGSTDTQYF.

The V call is TRBV7-2, the J call TRBJ1-5; D possibly corresponds to TRBD1 (5 bases). The CDR3 totals 15 residues. V lost 3 bases and J 7 bases, leaving 16 bases between the germline ends. Germline CDR1 SGHTA, CDR2 FQGNSA. The DNA for the CDR3 is TGTGCCAGCAGCTTGCAGTCCGGGGCAAACCAGCCCCAGCATTTT. Translating it yields CASSLQSGANQPQHF.

This clonotype was seen a few times. The chain carries TRBV20-1 and TRBJ2-6, with D hard to call. The V and J ends lost 3 bases and 2 bases respectively, with 5 bases between them. The CDR3 is 13 amino acids. CDR1 is DFQATT, CDR2 SNEGSKA, per germline (reference sequence). The CDR3: CSASIPGANVLTF. DNA of the CDR3: TGCAGTGCTAGCATCCCTGGGGCCAACGTCCTGACTTTC.

As for this clonotype: One junction end does not reproduce the germline sequence, and a read error may be involved. The gene calls are TRBV28 and TRBJ2-1; the D gene could be TRBD1 or TRBD2 (5 bases each). The CDR3 is made up of 18 amino acids. In germline, CDR1 is MDHEN, CDR2 SYDVKM. CDR3: CASSLFSGTETVGNEQFF. CDR3 in DNA: TGTGCTAGCAGTTTATTCTCGGGGACCGAGACTGTGGGCAATGAGCAGTTCTTC.

The chain joins TRBV18 to TRBJ1-2; D is perhaps TRBD1 (6 bases). V was trimmed by 5 bases and J by 4 bases, leaving 20 bases between them. The germline CDR1 and CDR2 sequences are KGHSH and LQKENI. The CDR3 sequence is 16 residues long. For the CDR3, the DNA is TGTGCCAGCTCATCCCAGCCAGGGGAAATTTCCTATGGCTACACCTTC. Amino acids: CASSSQPGEISYGYTF.

J is TRBJ2-5 and V is TRBV7-2; 8 positions agree with TRBD1. V trimming: 7 bases; J trimming: 7 bases; junction bases outside the gene matches: 2. This CDR3 contains 11 residues. Germline assignment: CDR1 SGHTA and CDR2 FQGNSA. In nucleotides, the CDR3 is TGTGCCAGCACGGACAGGGTGACCCAGTACTTC. Translated: CASTDRVTQYF.

This chain connects TRBV7-2 to TRBJ1-5; D call uncertain. Looked up from germline, CDR1 is SGHTA and CDR2 is FQGNSA. Deletions cut 1 base from V and 2 bases from J, with 18 bases between. This CDR3 is built from 18 residues. The CDR3 sequence is CASSLGPSGGHGNQPQHF. The CDR3 region has the DNA TGTGCCAGCAGCTTAGGTCCTTCTGGTGGGCACGGCAATCAGCCCCAGCATTTT.

The J gene is TRBJ2-7, the V gene TRBV27; D not resolved. Germline V gene data show CDR1 as MNHEY and CDR2 as SMNVEV (reference sequence). This CDR3 contains 14 residues. The ends were cut back, 6 bases at V and 0 bases at J, with 12 bases in the middle. The CDR3 DNA reads as TGTGCCAGCAGCAGGCTCCCCGACTCCTACGAGCAGTACTTC. It translates to CASSRLPDSYEQYF.